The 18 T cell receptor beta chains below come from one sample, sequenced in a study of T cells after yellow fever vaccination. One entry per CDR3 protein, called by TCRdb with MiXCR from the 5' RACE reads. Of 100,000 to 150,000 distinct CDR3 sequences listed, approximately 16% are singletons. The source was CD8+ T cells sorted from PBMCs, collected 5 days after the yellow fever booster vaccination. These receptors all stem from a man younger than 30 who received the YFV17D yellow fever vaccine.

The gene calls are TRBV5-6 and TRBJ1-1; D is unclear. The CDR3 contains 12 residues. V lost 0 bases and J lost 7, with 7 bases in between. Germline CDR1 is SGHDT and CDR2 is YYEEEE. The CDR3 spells CASSLGAVEAFF. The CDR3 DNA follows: TGTGCCAGCAGCTTGGGAGCGGTTGAAGCTTTCTTT. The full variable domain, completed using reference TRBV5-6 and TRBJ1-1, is DAGVTQSPTHLIKTRGQQVTLRCSPKSGHDTVSWYQQALGQGPQFIFQYYEEEERQRGNFPDRFSGHQFPNYSSELNVNALLLGDSALYLCASSLGAVEAFFGQGTRLTVV.

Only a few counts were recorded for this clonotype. The CDR3 sequence: CASSQDSGAGAQYF. DNA for the CDR3: TGCGCCAGCAGCCAAGATTCGGGGGCCGGGGCCCAGTACTTC. The chain carries TRBV4-3 and TRBJ2-5, with D perhaps assigned TRBD1 or TRBD2 (6 bases each). The CDR3 is 14 amino acids. Germline values: CDR1 LGHNA, CDR2 YSLEER. Trimming took off 0 bases at V and 9 bases at J, with 14 bases between the two ends.

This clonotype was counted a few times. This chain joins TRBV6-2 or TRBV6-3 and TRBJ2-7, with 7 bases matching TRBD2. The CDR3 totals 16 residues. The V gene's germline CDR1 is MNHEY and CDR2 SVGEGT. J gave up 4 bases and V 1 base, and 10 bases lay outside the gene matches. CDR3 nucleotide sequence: TGTGCCAGCAGTTACTGGGACTACCTCAAGCCGTACGAGCAGTACTTC. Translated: CASSYWDYLKPYEQYF.

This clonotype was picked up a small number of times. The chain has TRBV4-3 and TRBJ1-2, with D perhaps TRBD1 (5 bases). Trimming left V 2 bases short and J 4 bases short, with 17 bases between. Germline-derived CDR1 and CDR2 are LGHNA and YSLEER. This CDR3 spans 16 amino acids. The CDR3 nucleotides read TGCGCCAGCAGCCAATCCCGGGACGGCGTGGGCTATGGCTACACCTTC. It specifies CASSQSRDGVGYGYTF.

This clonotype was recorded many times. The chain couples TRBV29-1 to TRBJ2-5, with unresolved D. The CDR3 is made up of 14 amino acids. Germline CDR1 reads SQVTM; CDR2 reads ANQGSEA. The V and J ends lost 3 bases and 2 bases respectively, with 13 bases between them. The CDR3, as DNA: TGCAGCGTTGATGATAGCAGTGAACAAGAGACCCAGTACTTC. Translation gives CSVDDSSEQETQYF.

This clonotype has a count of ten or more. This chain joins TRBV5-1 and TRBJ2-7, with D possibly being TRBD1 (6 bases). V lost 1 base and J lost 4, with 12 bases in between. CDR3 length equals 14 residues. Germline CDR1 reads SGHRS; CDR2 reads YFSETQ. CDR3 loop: CASSLSQGEYEQYF. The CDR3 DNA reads TGCGCCAGCAGCTTGTCACAGGGCGAATACGAGCAGTACTTC.

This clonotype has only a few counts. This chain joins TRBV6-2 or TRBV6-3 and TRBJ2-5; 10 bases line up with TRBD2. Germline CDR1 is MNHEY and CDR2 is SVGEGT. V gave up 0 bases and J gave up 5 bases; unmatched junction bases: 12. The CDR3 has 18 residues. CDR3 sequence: CASSYSIASGGGSETQYF. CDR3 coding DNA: TGTGCCAGCAGTTACTCGATAGCTAGCGGGGGCGGATCGGAGACCCAGTACTTC.

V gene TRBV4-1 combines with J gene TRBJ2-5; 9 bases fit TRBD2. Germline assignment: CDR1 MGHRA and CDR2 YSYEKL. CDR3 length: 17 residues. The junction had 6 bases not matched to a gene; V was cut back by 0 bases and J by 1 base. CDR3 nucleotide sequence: TGCGCCAGCAGCCAAGATCCAGCGGGGGGCCTCCAAGAGACCCAGTACTTC. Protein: CASSQDPAGGLQETQYF.

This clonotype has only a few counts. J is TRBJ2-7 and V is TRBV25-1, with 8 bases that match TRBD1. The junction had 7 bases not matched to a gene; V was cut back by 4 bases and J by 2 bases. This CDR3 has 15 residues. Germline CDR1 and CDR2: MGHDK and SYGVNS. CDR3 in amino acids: CASSGRDRSPYEQYF. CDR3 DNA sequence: TGTGCCAGCAGTGGTCGGGACAGGTCGCCCTACGAGCAGTACTTC.

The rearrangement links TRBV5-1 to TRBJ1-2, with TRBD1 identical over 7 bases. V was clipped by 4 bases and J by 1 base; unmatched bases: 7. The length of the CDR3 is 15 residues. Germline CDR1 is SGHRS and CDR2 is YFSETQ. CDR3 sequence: CASSRRQGINYGYTF. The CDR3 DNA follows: TGCGCCAGCAGCCGTCGACAGGGAATTAACTATGGCTACACCTTC.

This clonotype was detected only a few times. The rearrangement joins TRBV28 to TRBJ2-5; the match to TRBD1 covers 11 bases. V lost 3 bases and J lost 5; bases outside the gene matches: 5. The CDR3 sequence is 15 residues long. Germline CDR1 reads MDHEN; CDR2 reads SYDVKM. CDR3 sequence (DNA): TGTGCCAGCAGTTTGGGGACAGGGGGTAGGGAGACCCAGTACTTC. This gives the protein CASSLGTGGRETQYF.

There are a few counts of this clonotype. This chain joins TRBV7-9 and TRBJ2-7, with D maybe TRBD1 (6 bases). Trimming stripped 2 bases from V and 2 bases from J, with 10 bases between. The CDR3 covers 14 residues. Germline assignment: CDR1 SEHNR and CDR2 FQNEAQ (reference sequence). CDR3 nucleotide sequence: TGTGCCAGCAGCTTACCCAGGGACACCTACGAGCAGTACTTC. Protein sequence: CASSLPRDTYEQYF.

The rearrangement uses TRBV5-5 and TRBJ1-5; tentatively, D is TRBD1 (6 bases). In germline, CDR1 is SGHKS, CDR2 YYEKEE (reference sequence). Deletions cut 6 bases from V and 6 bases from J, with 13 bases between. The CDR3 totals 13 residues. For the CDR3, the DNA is TGTGCCAGCACCTTAGGGGGAGGTCAGCCCCAGCATTTT. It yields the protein CASTLGGGQPQHF.

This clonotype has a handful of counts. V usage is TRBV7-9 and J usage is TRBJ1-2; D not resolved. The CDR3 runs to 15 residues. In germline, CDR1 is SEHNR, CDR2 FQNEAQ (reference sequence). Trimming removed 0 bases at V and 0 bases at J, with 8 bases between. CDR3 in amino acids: CASSLAGVANYGYTF. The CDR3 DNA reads TGTGCCAGCAGCTTAGCCGGAGTTGCTAACTATGGCTACACCTTC.

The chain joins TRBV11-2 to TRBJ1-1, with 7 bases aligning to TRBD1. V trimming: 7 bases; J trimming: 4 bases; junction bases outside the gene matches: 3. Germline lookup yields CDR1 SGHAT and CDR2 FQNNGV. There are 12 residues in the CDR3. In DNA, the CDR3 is TGTGCCAGCACCGACAGGGCCACTGAAGCTTTCTTT. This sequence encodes CASTDRATEAFF.

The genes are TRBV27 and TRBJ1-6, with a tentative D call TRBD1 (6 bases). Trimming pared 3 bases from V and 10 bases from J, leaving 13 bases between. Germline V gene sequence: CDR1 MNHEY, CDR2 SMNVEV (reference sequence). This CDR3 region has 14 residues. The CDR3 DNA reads TGTGCCAGCAGTTTCTGGACAGTTGCCTCACCCCTCCACTTT. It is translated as CASSFWTVASPLHF.

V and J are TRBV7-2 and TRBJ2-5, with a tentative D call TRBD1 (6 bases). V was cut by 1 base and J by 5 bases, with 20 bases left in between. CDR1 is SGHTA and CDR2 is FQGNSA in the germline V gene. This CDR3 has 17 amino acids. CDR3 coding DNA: TGTGCCAGCAGCTTAGTTGTGGGGGCCGGTATTCGGGAGACCCAGTACTTC. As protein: CASSLVVGAGIRETQYF.

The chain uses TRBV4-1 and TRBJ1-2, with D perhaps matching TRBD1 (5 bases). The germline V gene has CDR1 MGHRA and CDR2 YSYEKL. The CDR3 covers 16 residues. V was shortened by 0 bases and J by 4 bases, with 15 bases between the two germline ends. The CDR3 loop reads CASSQDIGARLYGYTF. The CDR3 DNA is TGCGCCAGCAGCCAAGATATAGGGGCGCGTCTCTATGGCTACACCTTC.